One and the same sample provided the 21 T cell receptor beta chains below, sequenced in a study of blood T cells in healthy people across ages. For the second PCR, which ran for 7 to 11 cycles, a sample-barcoded 5' primer and a J-beta primer mix were used. TCRdb independently ran MiXCR on the 5' RACE reads; one entry per CDR3 protein. The sample has just over 1 million distinct CDR3 sequences; more than 40% are singletons. Specimen: blood. The origin of the receptors is an older woman in good health.

The gene calls are TRBV5-1 and TRBJ1-2; 10 bases match TRBD1. The V gene's germline CDR1 is SGHRS and CDR2 YFSETQ. V shed 4 bases, J shed 6 bases, and the junction held 3 bases outside the gene matches. There are 13 residues in the CDR3. In DNA form, the CDR3 reads TGCGCCAGCAGCCCGGACAGGGGGGATGGCTACACCTTC. This codes for CASSPDRGDGYTF. The full variable domain, its missing parts supplied by reference TRBV5-1 and TRBJ1-2, is KAGVTQTPRYLIKTRGQQVTLSCSPISGHRSVSWYQQTPGQGLQFLFEYFSETQRNKGNFPGRFSGRQFSNSRSEMNVSTLELGDSALYLCASSPDRGDGYTFGSGTRLTVV.

The rearrangement uses TRBV3-1 and TRBJ2-2; D is uncertain. V lost 1 base, J lost 1 base, and 7 bases lay in between. The germline gives CDR1 LGHDT, CDR2 YNNKEL (reference sequence). The CDR3 runs to 15 residues. CDR3 residues: CASSQVDWNTGELFF. The CDR3 DNA reads TGTGCCAGCAGCCAAGTTGATTGGAACACCGGGGAGCTGTTTTTT.

The chain uses TRBV28 and TRBJ2-5, with TRBD2 identical over 9 bases. This CDR3 spans 17 amino acids. Germline V gene data show CDR1 as MDHEN and CDR2 as SYDVKM. The ends lost 4 bases at V and 2 bases at J; junction bases unmatched: 11. CDR3 coding DNA: TGTGCCAGCAGTTCGCCCCTAGCGGGAAAAGAGCAAGAGACCCAGTACTTC. Its protein product is CASSSPLAGKEQETQYF.

The V gene is TRBV11-2, the J gene TRBJ2-3, with D possibly TRBD2 on 6 matching bases. This CDR3 spans 15 amino acids. The germline V gene has CDR1 SGHAT and CDR2 FQNNGV. Between the trimmed V and J ends, which lost 6 bases and 0 bases, there was a span of 13 bases. CDR3 amino acids: CASSTERASTDTQYF. CDR3 nucleotides: TGTGCCAGCAGTACCGAGCGGGCGAGCACAGATACGCAGTATTTT.

This clonotype showed up many times. The chain has TRBV10-3 and TRBJ2-3; 8 nucleotides line up with TRBD1. The V and J ends lost 6 bases and 2 bases, in that order; junction bases with no gene match: 10. Germline V gene lookup returns CDR1 ENHRY and CDR2 SYGVKD. This CDR3 contains 16 residues. CDR3 protein: CAIRNPTGDITDTQYF. CDR3 in DNA: TGTGCCATCAGGAACCCGACAGGGGATATCACAGATACGCAGTATTTT.

DNA for the CDR3: TGCAGCGTTGGCCGGGCGGATACGCAGTATTTT. Translated, it gives CSVGRADTQYF. This chain links TRBV29-1 with TRBJ2-3; D unclear. CDR3 length: 11 amino acids. The germline V and J ends were trimmed by 4 bases and 6 bases, with 8 bases remaining between them. Per the germline V gene, CDR1 is SQVTM and CDR2 is ANQGSEA.

The gene calls are TRBV2 and TRBJ2-1, with a weak D call TRBD1 (5 bases). This CDR3 has 16 residues. Germline loops: CDR1 SNHLY, CDR2 FYNNEI. V was trimmed by 4 bases and J by 0 bases, leaving 13 bases between them. DNA for the CDR3: TGTGCCAGCAGTGGCCCACAGGTGAGCTCCTACAATGAGCAGTTCTTC. It codes for CASSGPQVSSYNEQFF.

This clonotype was counted between two and nine times. V usage is TRBV6-2 or TRBV6-3 and J usage is TRBJ2-1; D may be TRBD2 (6 bases). The CDR3 extends over 14 amino acids. Trimming shortened V by 5 bases and J by 10 bases, and 18 bases separated the two germline ends. CDR1 MNHEY and CDR2 SVGEGT come from the germline V gene. The CDR3 spells CASSGGLLTGEQFF. Written as DNA, the CDR3 is TGTGCCAGCAGTGGGGGGTTGCTCACGGGCGAGCAGTTCTTC.

The gene calls are TRBV29-1 and TRBJ1-4; 7 nucleotides agree with TRBD1. Germline V gives CDR1 SQVTM, CDR2 ANQGSEA. The V gene end was trimmed by 7 bases and the J gene end by 3 bases; junction bases not matched to a gene: 5. The CDR3 consists of 13 residues. For the CDR3, the DNA is TGCAGCGCACAGGGGACTTCTAATGAAAAACTGTTTTTT. It yields the protein CSAQGTSNEKLFF.

To note about this clonotype: Since a much larger clone is just one base distant, this may be a read error. The V call is TRBV12-3 or TRBV12-4, the J call TRBJ2-3; 7 nucleotides agree with TRBD1. V lost 2 bases and J lost 1; bases outside the gene matches: 6. The CDR3 contains 16 residues. In DNA, the CDR3 is TGTGCCAGCAGTTTAAAGGGGGCCCGTCGCACAGATACGCAGTATTTT. Translating gives CASSLKGARRTDTQYF.

This clonotype showed up just a few times. This sequence joins TRBV2 and TRBJ2-7; 7 bases are shared with TRBD2. The length of the CDR3 is 16 residues. Germline CDR1 is SNHLY and CDR2 is FYNNEI. J was trimmed by 2 bases and V by 6 bases; bases with no gene match: 13. CDR3 sequence reads: CASSPRTSALTYEQYF. Written as DNA, the CDR3 is TGTGCCAGCAGCCCAAGAACTAGCGCCTTAACCTACGAGCAGTACTTC. Together with reference TRBV2 and TRBJ2-7, the CDR3 gives the full variable domain: EPEVTQTPSHQVTQMGQEVILRCVPISNHLYFYWYRQILGQKVEFLVSFYNNEISEKSEIFDDQFSVERPDGSNFTLKIRSTKLEDSAMYFCASSPRTSALTYEQYFGPGTRLTVT.

The table lists this clonotype with a few counts. The V gene is TRBV20-1, the J gene TRBJ2-1; TRBD2 matches at 9 bases. Trimming took 1 base from V and 8 from J; bases not matched to a gene: 9. CDR1 and CDR2 (germline): DFQATT, SNEGSKA (reference sequence). The CDR3 spans 15 residues. The DNA of the CDR3 is TGCAGTGCTAGAGTTCTAGCGGGATATATCGATGAGCAGTTCTTC. Its translation is CSARVLAGYIDEQFF.

A few counts support this clonotype. The J gene is TRBJ2-3, the V gene TRBV20-1; TRBD1 matches at 10 bases. V dropped 6 bases and J dropped 0; count of bases not matched to a gene: 15. Germline V CDR1 and CDR2: DFQATT, SNEGSKA (reference sequence). The CDR3 sequence is 18 residues long. CDR3 residues: CSAGGQGLWGSSTDTQYF. CDR3 in DNA: TGCAGTGCGGGGGGACAGGGGCTTTGGGGGTCGAGCACAGATACGCAGTATTTT.

This clonotype was detected a few times. This sequence joins TRBV24-1 and TRBJ2-5, with D uncertain. Germline CDR1 KGHDR, CDR2 SFDVKD. The CDR3 consists of 15 residues. V lost 10 bases to trimming and J lost 0 bases, with 17 bases between them. The CDR3 DNA follows: TGTGCCACTTCAAGACTGATGCCCAACCAAGAGACCCAGTACTTC. Residues: CATSRLMPNQETQYF.

A remark on this clonotype: A read error may account for a junction end that differs from germline. This chain links TRBV20-1 with TRBJ2-3; 10 bases match TRBD2. CDR1 is DFQATT, CDR2 SNEGSKA, per germline (reference sequence). The CDR3 is 15 amino acids. The CDR3 DNA reads as TGCAGTGCTCATATTAGCGGGAGGTCCACAGATACACAGTATTTT. It encodes CSAHISGRSTDTQYF.

V is TRBV28 and J is TRBJ1-2; a possible D gene is TRBD1 (5 bases). Trimming took off 10 bases at V and 9 bases at J, with 18 bases between the two ends. Looked up from germline, CDR1 is MDHEN and CDR2 is SYDVKM. The CDR3 spans 12 residues. The CDR3 nucleotides are TGTGCCACCAAGGGGCAGTCCGGGCGCTACACCTTC. It is translated as CATKGQSGRYTF.

The chain carries TRBV10-3 and TRBJ2-3, with unresolved D. This CDR3 has 12 amino acids. The germline V and J ends were trimmed by 1 base and 5 bases, with 4 bases remaining between them. Germline loops: CDR1 ENHRY, CDR2 SYGVKD. The DNA of the CDR3 is TGTGCCATCAGTGAGTGTGTAGATACGCAGTATTTT. It is translated as CAISECVDTQYF.

The chain uses TRBV10-3 and TRBJ2-1; 8 nucleotides agree with TRBD2. The length of the CDR3 is 14 residues. In germline, CDR1 is ENHRY, CDR2 SYGVKD. The V segment lost 4 bases and the J segment 13 bases; nucleotides outside the gene matches: 12. In nucleotides, the CDR3 is TGTGCCATCAGTGCGGGAGGGAACCAAGAGACCCAGTTCTTC. Its translation: CAISAGGNQETQFF.

This chain joins TRBV5-1 and TRBJ2-5, with a weak D call TRBD2 (5 bases). Germline lookup yields CDR1 SGHRS and CDR2 YFSETQ. Trimming removed 3 bases at V and 3 bases at J, with 18 bases between. The CDR3 totals 16 residues. CDR3: CASSSTNRMGEETQYF. The CDR3 nucleotides read TGCGCCAGCAGCTCCACGAACAGAATGGGAGAAGAGACCCAGTACTTC. The variable domain in full, completed from reference TRBV5-1 and TRBJ2-5, reads KAGVTQTPRYLIKTRGQQVTLSCSPISGHRSVSWYQQTPGQGLQFLFEYFSETQRNKGNFPGRFSGRQFSNSRSEMNVSTLELGDSALYLCASSSTNRMGEETQYFGPGTRLLVL.

This clonotype came up a few times. J is TRBJ2-3 and V is TRBV4-2, with a weak D call TRBD2 (5 bases). CDR1 and CDR2 from the germline V gene are LGHNA and YNFKEQ. This CDR3 comprises 17 residues. V was cut by 0 bases and J by 2 bases, with 15 bases left in between. Here the CDR3 reads CASSQDSGKVVTDTQYF. The CDR3 coding sequence is TGTGCCAGCAGCCAAGATTCGGGGAAGGTGGTCACAGATACGCAGTATTTT.

The V call is TRBV15, the J call TRBJ1-2; 7 bases are a match to TRBD1. The CDR3 contains 15 residues. Germline CDR1 and CDR2: LNHNV and YYDKDF (reference sequence). The trim removed 1 base at V and 0 bases at J, leaving 2 bases unmatched. The CDR3 sequence: CATSRVDRANYGYTF. The CDR3 region has the DNA TGTGCCACCAGCAGAGTTGACAGGGCTAACTATGGCTACACCTTC.